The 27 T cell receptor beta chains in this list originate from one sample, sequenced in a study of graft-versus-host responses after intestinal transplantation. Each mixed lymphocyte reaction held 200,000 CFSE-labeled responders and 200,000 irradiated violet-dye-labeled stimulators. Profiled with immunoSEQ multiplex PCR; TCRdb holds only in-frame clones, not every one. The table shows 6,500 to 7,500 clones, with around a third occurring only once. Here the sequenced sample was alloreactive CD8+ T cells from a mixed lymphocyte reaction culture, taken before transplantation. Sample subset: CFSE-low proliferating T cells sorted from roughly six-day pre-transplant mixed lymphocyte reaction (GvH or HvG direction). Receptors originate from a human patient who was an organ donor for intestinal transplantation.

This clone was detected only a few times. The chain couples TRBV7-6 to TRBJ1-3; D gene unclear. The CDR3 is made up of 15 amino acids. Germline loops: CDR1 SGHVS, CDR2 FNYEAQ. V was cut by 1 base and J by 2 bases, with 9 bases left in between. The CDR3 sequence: CASSLVHRAGNTIYF. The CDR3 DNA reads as TGTGCCAGCAGCTTAGTTCATCGGGCTGGAAACACCATATATTTT.

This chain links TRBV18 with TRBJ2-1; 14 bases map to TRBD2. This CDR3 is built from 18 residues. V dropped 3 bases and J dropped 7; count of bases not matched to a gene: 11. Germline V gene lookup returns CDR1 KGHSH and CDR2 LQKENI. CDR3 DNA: TGTGCCAGCTCACCGTGGGGACTAGCGGGAGTCCGGGGTAATGAGCAGTTCTTC. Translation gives CASSPWGLAGVRGNEQFF.

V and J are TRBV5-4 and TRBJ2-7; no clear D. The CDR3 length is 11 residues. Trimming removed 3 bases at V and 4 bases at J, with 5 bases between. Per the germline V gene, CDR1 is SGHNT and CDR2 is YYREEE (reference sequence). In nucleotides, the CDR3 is TGTGCCAGCAGCTCCCCGTACGAGCAGTACTTC. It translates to CASSSPYEQYF. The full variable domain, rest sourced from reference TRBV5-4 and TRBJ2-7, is ETGVTQSPTHLIKTRGQQVTLRCSSQSGHNTVSWYQQALGQGPQFIFQYYREEENGRGNFPPRFSGLQFPNYSSELNVNALELDDSALYLCASSSPYEQYFGPGTRLTVT.

The CDR3 loop is CASSFWTSGRGSYNEQFF. The CDR3 DNA is TGTGCCAGCAGTTTCTGGACTAGCGGGAGAGGGTCCTACAATGAGCAGTTCTTC. The chain couples TRBV27 to TRBJ2-1, with 13 bases that match TRBD2. The CDR3 totals 18 residues. Per the germline V gene, CDR1 is MNHEY and CDR2 is SMNVEV (reference sequence). With 3 bases clipped from V and 1 base from J, the junction kept 6 bases outside the gene matches.

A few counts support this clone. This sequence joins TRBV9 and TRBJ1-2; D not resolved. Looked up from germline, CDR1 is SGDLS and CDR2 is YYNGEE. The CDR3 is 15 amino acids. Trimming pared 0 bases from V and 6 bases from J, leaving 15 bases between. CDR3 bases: TGTGCCAGCAGCGTAGGGGGTGGGAGGATTGATGGCTACACCTTC. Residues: CASSVGGGRIDGYTF.

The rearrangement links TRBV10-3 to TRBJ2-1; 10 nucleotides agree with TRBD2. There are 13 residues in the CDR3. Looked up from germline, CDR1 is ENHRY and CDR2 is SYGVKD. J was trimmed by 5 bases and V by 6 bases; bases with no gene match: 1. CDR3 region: CAIRLAGNNEQFF. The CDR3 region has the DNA TGTGCCATCAGACTAGCGGGAAACAATGAGCAGTTCTTC.

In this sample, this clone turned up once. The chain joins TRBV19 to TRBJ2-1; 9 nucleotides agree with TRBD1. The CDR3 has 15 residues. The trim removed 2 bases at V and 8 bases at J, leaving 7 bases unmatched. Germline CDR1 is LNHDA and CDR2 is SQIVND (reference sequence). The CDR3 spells CASSIRDRVIDEQFF. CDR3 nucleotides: TGTGCCAGTAGTATAAGGGACAGGGTCATCGATGAGCAGTTCTTC.

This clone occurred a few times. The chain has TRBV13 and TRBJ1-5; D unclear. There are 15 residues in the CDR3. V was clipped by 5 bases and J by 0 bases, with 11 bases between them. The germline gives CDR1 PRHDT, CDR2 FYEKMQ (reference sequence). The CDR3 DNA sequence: TGTGCCAGCAGCACCCGACAAGTTAGCAATCAGCCCCAGCATTTT. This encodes CASSTRQVSNQPQHF.

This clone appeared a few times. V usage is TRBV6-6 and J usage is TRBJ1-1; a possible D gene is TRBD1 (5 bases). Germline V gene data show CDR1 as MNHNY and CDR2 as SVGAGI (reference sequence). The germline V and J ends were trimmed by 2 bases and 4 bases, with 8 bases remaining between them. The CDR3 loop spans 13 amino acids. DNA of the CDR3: TGTGCCAGCAGTTACAGGGACTCCACTGAAGCTTTCTTT. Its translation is CASSYRDSTEAFF.

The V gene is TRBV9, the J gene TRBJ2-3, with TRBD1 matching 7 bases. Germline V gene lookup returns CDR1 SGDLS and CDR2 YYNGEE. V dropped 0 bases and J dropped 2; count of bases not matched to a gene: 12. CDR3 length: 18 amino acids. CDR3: CASSVARGIPLFTDTQYF. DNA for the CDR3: TGTGCCAGCAGCGTAGCCAGGGGGATCCCCCTCTTCACAGATACGCAGTATTTT.

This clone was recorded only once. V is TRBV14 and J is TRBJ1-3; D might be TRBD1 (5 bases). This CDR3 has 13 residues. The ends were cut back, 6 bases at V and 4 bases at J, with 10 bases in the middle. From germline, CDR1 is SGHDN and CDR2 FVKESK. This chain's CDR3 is CASRKRQGNTIYF. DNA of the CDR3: TGTGCCAGCAGGAAACGACAGGGAAACACCATATATTTT.

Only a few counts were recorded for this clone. Here the CDR3 DNA reads TGTGCCAGCAGGCCACCCGGGGAGACCCAGTACTTC. As protein: CASRPPGETQYF. This chain links TRBV28 with TRBJ2-5; D gene ambiguous. The CDR3 length is 12 residues. Germline V gene data show CDR1 as MDHEN and CDR2 as SYDVKM. Trimming shortened V by 6 bases and J by 5 bases, and 10 bases separated the two germline ends.

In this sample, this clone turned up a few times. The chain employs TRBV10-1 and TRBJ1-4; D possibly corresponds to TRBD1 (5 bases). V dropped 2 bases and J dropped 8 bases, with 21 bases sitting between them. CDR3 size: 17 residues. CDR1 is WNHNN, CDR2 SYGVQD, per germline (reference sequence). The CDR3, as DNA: TGCGCCAGCAGTGAGGAGGCATCCCTCAAGGGGAGGGAAAAACTGTTTTTT. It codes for CASSEEASLKGREKLFF.

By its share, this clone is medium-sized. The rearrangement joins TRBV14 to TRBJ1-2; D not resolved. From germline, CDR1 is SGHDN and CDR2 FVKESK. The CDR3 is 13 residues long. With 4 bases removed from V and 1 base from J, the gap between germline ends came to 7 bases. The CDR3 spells CASSPADNYGYTF. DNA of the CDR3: TGTGCCAGCAGCCCCGCGGATAACTATGGCTACACCTTC.

The CDR3 region has the DNA TGCGCCAGCAGCAGGCCGGGACTACCCAACTCCTACGAGCAGTACTTC. Residues: CASSRPGLPNSYEQYF. This chain uses TRBV5-1 with TRBJ2-7, with 7 bases that match TRBD2. Germline trimming cut 4 bases from V and 0 bases from J; bases unmatched to any gene: 10. CDR3 size: 16 residues. Per the germline V gene, CDR1 is SGHRS and CDR2 is YFSETQ.

CDR3: CASSLGQGLGYTF. The CDR3 DNA reads as TGTGCCAGCAGCTTGGGACAGGGACTGGGCTACACCTTC. The rearrangement links TRBV5-5 to TRBJ1-2; TRBD1 matches at 7 bases. With V trimmed by 0 bases and J by 8 bases, 4 bases remained unmatched. The CDR3 is 13 residues long. Germline assignment: CDR1 SGHKS and CDR2 YYEKEE (reference sequence).

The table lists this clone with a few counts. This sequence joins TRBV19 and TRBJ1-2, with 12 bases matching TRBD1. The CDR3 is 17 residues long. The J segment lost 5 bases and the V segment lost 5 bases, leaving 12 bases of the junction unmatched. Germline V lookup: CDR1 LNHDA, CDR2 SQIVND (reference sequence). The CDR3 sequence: CASSLHLGQGARYGYTF. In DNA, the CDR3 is TGTGCCAGTAGTCTCCACCTGGGACAGGGGGCTCGTTATGGCTACACCTTC.

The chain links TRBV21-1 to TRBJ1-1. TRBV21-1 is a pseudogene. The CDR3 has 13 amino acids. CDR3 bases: TGTGCCAGCAGGAGAGGGGGGGACACTGAAGCTTTCTTT. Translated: CASRRGGDTEAFF.

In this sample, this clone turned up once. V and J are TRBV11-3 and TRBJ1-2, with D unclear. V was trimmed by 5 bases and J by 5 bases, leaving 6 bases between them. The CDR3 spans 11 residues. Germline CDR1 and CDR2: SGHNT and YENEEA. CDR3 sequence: CASSTSYGYTF. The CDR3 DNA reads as TGTGCCAGCAGCACTAGTTATGGCTACACCTTC. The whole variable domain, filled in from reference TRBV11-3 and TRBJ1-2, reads EAGVVQSPRYKIIEKKQPVAFWCNPISGHNTLYWYLQNLGQGPELLIRYENEEAVDDSQLPKDRFSAERLKGVDSTLKIQPAELGDSAVYLCASSTSYGYTFGSGTRLTVV.

DNA for the CDR3: TGTGCCAGCAGCGTAGCTCTCAGGTCTCCTGAAGCTTTCTTT. Translation gives CASSVALRSPEAFF. The V and J genes are TRBV9 and TRBJ1-1; no clear D. The V gene's germline CDR1 is SGDLS and CDR2 YYNGEE. V was pared by 0 bases and J by 6 bases, with 12 bases between. This CDR3 is built from 14 residues.

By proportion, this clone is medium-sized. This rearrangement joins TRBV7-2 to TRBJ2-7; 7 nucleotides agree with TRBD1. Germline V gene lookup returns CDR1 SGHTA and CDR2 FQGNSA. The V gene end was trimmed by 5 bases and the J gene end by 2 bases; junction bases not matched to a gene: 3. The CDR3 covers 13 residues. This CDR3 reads CASSDRETYEQYF. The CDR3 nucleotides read TGTGCCAGCAGCGACAGGGAAACCTACGAGCAGTACTTC.

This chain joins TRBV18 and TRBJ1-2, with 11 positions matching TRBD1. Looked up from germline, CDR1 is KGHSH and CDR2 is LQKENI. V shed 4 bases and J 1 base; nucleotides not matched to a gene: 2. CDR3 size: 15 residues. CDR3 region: CASSLGTGGNYGYTF. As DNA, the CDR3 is TGTGCCAGCTCACTCGGGACAGGGGGTAACTATGGCTACACCTTC.

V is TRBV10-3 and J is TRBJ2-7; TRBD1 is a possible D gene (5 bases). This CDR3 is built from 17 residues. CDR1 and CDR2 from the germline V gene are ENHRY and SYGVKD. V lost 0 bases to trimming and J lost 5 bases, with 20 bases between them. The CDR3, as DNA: TGTGCCATCAGTGAGTCGATTGGGCTAGGACATCGCGACGAGCAGTACTTC. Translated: CAISESIGLGHRDEQYF.

This CDR3 is CASSQGRTPPYEQYF. CDR3 sequence (DNA): TGTGCCAGCAGCCAAGGTCGGACACCTCCCTACGAGCAGTACTTC. The J gene is TRBJ2-7, the V gene TRBV14, with D tentatively TRBD1 (5 bases). Per germline, CDR1 SGHDN and CDR2 FVKESK. Trimming cost V 1 base and J 2 bases, with 12 bases left between them. This CDR3 region has 15 residues.

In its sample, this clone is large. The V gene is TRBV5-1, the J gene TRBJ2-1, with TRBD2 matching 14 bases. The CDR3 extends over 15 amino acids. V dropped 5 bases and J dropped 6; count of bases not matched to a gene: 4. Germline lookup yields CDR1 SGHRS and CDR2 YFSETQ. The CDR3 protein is CASREGTSGSNEQFF. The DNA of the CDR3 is TGCGCCAGCAGAGAAGGGACTAGCGGGAGCAATGAGCAGTTCTTC.

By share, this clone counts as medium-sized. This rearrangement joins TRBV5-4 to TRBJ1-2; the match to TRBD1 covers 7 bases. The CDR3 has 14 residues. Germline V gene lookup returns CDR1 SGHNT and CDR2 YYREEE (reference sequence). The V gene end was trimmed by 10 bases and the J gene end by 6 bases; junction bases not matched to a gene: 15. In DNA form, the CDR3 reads TGTGCCTCTACCTTGGGGGACAGAATCGATGGCTACACCTTC. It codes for CASTLGDRIDGYTF. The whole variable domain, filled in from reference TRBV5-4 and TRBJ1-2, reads ETGVTQSPTHLIKTRGQQVTLRCSSQSGHNTVSWYQQALGQGPQFIFQYYREEENGRGNFPPRFSGLQFPNYSSELNVNALELDDSALYLCASTLGDRIDGYTFGSGTRLTVV.

In DNA, the CDR3 is TGTGCCTGGAGTGTAGTCAGGGGACAGGGATACACTGAAGCTTTCTTT. Translation gives CAWSVVRGQGYTEAFF. V is TRBV30 and J is TRBJ1-1; 9 positions match TRBD1. V trimming: 0 bases; J trimming: 3 bases; junction bases outside the gene matches: 8. Germline lookup yields CDR1 GTSNPN and CDR2 SVGIG (reference sequence). CDR3 size: 16 residues.